This TCR beta chain came from a study of CD8 T cells in ankylosing spondylitis (dated by TCRdb to the late 2010s). Study-wide context: The study profiled T cell receptor beta repertoires in healthy donors and ankylosing spondylitis patients to find disease-linked TCR variants. The whole study cohort included 85 to 120 healthy donors and 25 ankylosing spondylitis patients. Samples of peripheral blood were taken, and for ankylosing spondylitis patients, synovial fluid was collected as well. Study-level results and caveats: The disease-linked clones were reported as significantly enriched in matched synovial fluid samples from ankylosing spondylitis patients. Some TCR beta motif variants had previously been reported in synovial fluid and blood of reactive arthritis patients, which suggested common disease-initiation mechanisms. The disease-linked clones showed a CD8+ phenotype and occurred at relatively low frequencies in peripheral blood. Blood from ankylosing spondylitis patients appeared to be characterized by a TCR beta motif composed of eight or nine highly homologous amino acid variants.

Worth noting for this clonotype: Its target antigen remains unknown. No base quality values were provided; no much bigger clone lies one nucleotide off.

The instrument was an Illumina HiSeq 2500. Quantitative 5'-RACE with molecular barcodes was the method used to prepare the TCR beta libraries. In the authors' own workflow: A new computational method, built on a probabilistic model of VDJ rearrangement, was used to identify disease-linked TCR variants. The public reads were reanalyzed by TCRdb: fastp trimming at Q25, MiXCR alignment, in-frame beta chains only. When rows share a CDR3 protein, they turn into one entry using the most common DNA and genes. TCRdb's processing, not the authors' own work, is the source of the V and J calls. Recorded for this sample are about 200,000 distinct CDR3 sequences; roughly 12% of them occurred a single time. The ten largest account for 16% of the sample. The TCR sequence derives from a male donor with ankylosing spondylitis or in good health (not recorded which). Sequences were obtained from blood, either unsorted or a sorted T cell fraction (not recorded which).

The CDR3 region has the sequence CATSLIPGLAVGEQFF. The nucleotides read TGTGCCACCAGCTTGATTCCGGGACTAGCTGTGGGTGAGCAGTTCTTC. The V and J segments used are TRBV15 and TRBJ2-1; the junction holds 9 bases that match TRBD2. The CDR3 runs 16 residues from the cysteine to the phenylalanine. The entry retains the CDR3 DNA only, 48 bases that are in frame from base 1. The V end gives up 5 bases and the J end 9 bases, leaving 14 bases in the junction not matched to a gene. Reading the germline V gene (reference sequence) gives CDR1 LNHNV and CDR2 YYDKDF.